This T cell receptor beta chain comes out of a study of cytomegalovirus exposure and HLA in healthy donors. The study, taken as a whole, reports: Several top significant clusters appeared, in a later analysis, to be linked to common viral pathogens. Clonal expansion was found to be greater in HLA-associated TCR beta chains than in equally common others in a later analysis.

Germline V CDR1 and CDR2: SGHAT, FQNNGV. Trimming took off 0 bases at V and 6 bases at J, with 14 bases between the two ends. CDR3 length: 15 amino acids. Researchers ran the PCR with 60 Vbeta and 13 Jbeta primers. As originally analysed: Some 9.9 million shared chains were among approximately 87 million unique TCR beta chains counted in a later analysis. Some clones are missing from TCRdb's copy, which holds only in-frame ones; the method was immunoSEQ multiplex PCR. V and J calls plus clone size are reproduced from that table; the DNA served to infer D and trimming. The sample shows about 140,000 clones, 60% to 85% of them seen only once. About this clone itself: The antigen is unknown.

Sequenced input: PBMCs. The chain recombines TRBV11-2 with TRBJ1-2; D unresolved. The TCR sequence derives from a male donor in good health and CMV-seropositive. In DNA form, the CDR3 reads TGTGCCAGCAGCTTAGATCCGACATGGCCAGATGGCTACACCTTC. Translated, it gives CASSLDPTWPDGYTF.